The rows below give T cell receptor beta chains drawn from one sample of a study of blood T cell repertoires in COVID-19. Sequencing was performed with immunoSEQ multiplex PCR; in TCRdb, only in-frame clones are kept and a portion is missing. The sample holds approximately 170,000 clones, roughly 93% seen once. Specimen: peripheral blood. The receptor set was obtained from a man younger than 30 with COVID-19, enrolled during active disease. CDR3s include the opening cysteine and the closing phenylalanine or tryptophan. D genes are given only for firm matches. The listing skips clone size in some rows; elsewhere it reads once, few, many or a size class.

d_gene	j_gene	abundance	v_gene	CDR3aa	CDR3nt
TRBD1	TRBJ1-1	few	TRBV7-9	CASSRESTGRYARRTEAFF	TGTGCCAGCAGCAGAGAATCGACAGGGCGTTATGCCCGACGGACTGAAGCTTTCTTT
TRBD1	TRBJ2-3	.	TRBV14	CASSHWTGGLGHIDTQYF	TGTGCCAGCAGCCATTGGACAGGGGGCCTAGGGCACATAGATACGCAGTATTTT
.	TRBJ1-5	few	TRBV19	CASSREGTLGHQPQHF	TGTGCCAGTAGTAGGGAGGGCACATTAGGGCATCAGCCCCAGCATTTT
TRBD1	TRBJ1-1	once	TRBV20-1	CSAPRQGEAFF	TGCAGTGCCCCTAGACAGGGCGAAGCTTTCTTT
.	TRBJ2-1	few	TRBV5-6	CASSLGSLSGNEQFF	TGTGCCAGCAGCTTGGGTTCCCTCTCGGGAAATGAGCAGTTCTTC
TRBD2	TRBJ2-1	.	TRBV11-3	CASSSSASGTSYNEQFF	TGTGCCAGCAGCTCCTCGGCTAGCGGAACCTCCTACAATGAGCAGTTCTTC
TRBD1	TRBJ2-1	.	TRBV29-1	CSVDRVWGNEQFF	TGCAGCGTGGACAGGGTCTGGGGCAATGAGCAGTTCTTC
TRBD2	TRBJ2-1	.	TRBV4-3	CASSPNPGTSPNEQFF	TGCGCCAGCAGCCCAAACCCCGGGACTAGTCCCAATGAGCAGTTCTTC
TRBD1	TRBJ1-4	.	TRBV5-6	CASSSTGVLEKLLF	TGTGCCAGCAGCAGCACAGGGGTGCTTGAAAAACTGCTTTTT
TRBD1	TRBJ1-2	.	TRBV3-1/TRBV3-2	CASSQDRWTGGYYGYTF	TGTGCCAGCAGCCAAGATCGTTGGACAGGGGGCTACTATGGCTACACCTTC
TRBD2	TRBJ2-5	.	TRBV3-1/TRBV3-2	CASSQYPGTSGMAQYF	TGTGCCAGCAGCCAGTACCCCGGGACTAGCGGGATGGCCCAGTACTTC
.	TRBJ1-1	.	TRBV27	CASSGHLNTEAFF	TGTGCCAGCAGCGGACACCTGAACACTGAAGCTTTCTTT
.	TRBJ1-6	.	TRBV27	CASWAGGRYSPLHF	TGTGCCAGTTGGGCGGGGGGCAGGTATTCACCCCTCCACTTT
TRBD1	TRBJ2-7	.	TRBV18	CASSPGQNYYEQYF	TGTGCCAGCTCACCGGGACAGAACTACTACGAGCAGTACTTC
TRBD1	TRBJ2-2	.	TRBV24-1	CATSDLRGQHTGELFF	TGTGCCACCAGTGATTTAAGGGGGCAACACACCGGGGAGCTGTTTTTT
.	TRBJ2-1	.	TRBV5-5	CASSSLPSEQFF	TGTGCCAGCAGCTCGCTACCGAGTGAGCAGTTCTTC
.	TRBJ1-1	.	TRBV28	CASGLVGVGSEAFF	TGTGCCAGCGGCTTGGTAGGGGTTGGTTCTGAAGCTTTCTTT
TRBD1	TRBJ1-5	.	TRBV7-2	CASGLTGVTNQPQHF	TGTGCCAGCGGCCTGACAGGGGTTACGAATCAGCCCCAGCATTTT
.	TRBJ2-6	.	TRBV28	CASGEVGAGANVLTF	TGTGCCAGCGGGGAGGTAGGGGCTGGGGCCAACGTCCTGACTTTC
.	TRBJ2-6	.	TRBV5-8	CASGGTGANVLTF	TGTGCCAGCGGGGGGACTGGGGCCAACGTCCTGACTTTC
.	TRBJ2-7	.	TRBV2	CASSEDRVQEQYF	TGTGCCAGCAGTGAAGACAGGGTTCAAGAGCAGTACTTC
.	TRBJ2-1	.	TRBV3-1/TRBV3-2	CASSPDGSSYNEQFF	TGTGCCAGCAGCCCAGACGGGAGCTCCTACAATGAGCAGTTCTTC
TRBD1	TRBJ1-3	.	TRBV7-2	CASSLEGAYTIYF	TGTGCCAGCAGCTTAGAGGGGGCCTACACCATATATTTT
.	TRBJ2-2	.	TRBV30	CAWGGSSTGELFF	TGTGCCTGGGGTGGTAGTTCCACCGGGGAGCTGTTTTTT
.	TRBJ1-5	once	TRBV3-1/TRBV3-2	CASSPTHSYSNQPQHF	TGTGCCAGCAGCCCAACTCACAGCTATAGCAATCAGCCCCAGCATTTT
TRBD1	TRBJ1-1	.	TRBV10-2	CASSEPGQGNTEAFF	TGCGCCAGCAGTGAGCCGGGACAGGGGAACACTGAAGCTTTCTTT
.	TRBJ1-3	.	TRBV4-1	CASSQDPYVDAGNTIYF	TGCGCCAGCAGCCAAGATCCCTACGTAGATGCTGGAAACACCATATATTTT
.	TRBJ1-2	.	TRBV6-6	CASSSYTASYGYTF	TGTGCCAGCAGTTCTTACACCGCCTCCTATGGCTACACCTTC
TRBD1	TRBJ2-7	.	TRBV10-3	CASQGQGSNRDEQYF	TGTGCCAGTCAGGGACAGGGGTCTAATCGGGACGAGCAGTACTTC
.	TRBJ1-1	.	TRBV15	CATSRAWNTEAFF	TGTGCCACCAGCAGAGCTTGGAACACTGAAGCTTTCTTT
.	TRBJ2-1	.	TRBV5-4	CASSLALFSSYNEQFF	TGTGCCAGCAGCTTGGCTCTTTTTTCCTCCTACAATGAGCAGTTCTTC
TRBD2	TRBJ2-3	once	TRBV5-1	CASSLSPSGSRTDTQYF	TGCGCCAGCAGCTTGTCGCCTAGCGGGAGTCGCACAGATACGCAGTATTTT
TRBD1	TRBJ2-3	once	TRBV3-1/TRBV3-2	CASSRDGTGGTQYF	TGTGCCAGCAGCCGGGACGGGACAGGTGGTACGCAGTATTTT
.	TRBJ2-1	.	TRBV14	CASSLSIQEQFF	TGTGCCAGCAGCCTCAGTATTCAGGAGCAGTTCTTC
TRBD1	TRBJ2-7	.	TRBV29-1	CSVETGTVGRWEQYF	TGCAGCGTTGAAACCGGGACAGTTGGGAGATGGGAGCAGTACTTC
.	TRBJ2-5	.	TRBV15	CATSRFFQEGPGQETQYF	TGTGCCACCAGCAGATTTTTCCAGGAGGGCCCGGGACAAGAGACCCAGTACTTC
.	TRBJ2-2	.	TRBV20-1	CSASYTGELFF	TGCAGTGCTTCTTACACCGGGGAGCTGTTTTTT
TRBD1	TRBJ1-6	.	TRBV5-6	CASSLGTGIAYNSPLHF	TGTGCCAGCAGCCTCGGGACAGGGATCGCCTATAATTCACCCCTCCACTTT
.	TRBJ1-2	.	TRBV9	CASSVAEGSYGYTF	TGTGCCAGCAGCGTAGCGGAGGGATCCTATGGCTACACCTTC
TRBD1	TRBJ1-1	.	TRBV5-1	CASSASGGSTEAFF	TGCGCCAGCAGCGCTTCAGGGGGGAGCACTGAAGCTTTCTTT
.	TRBJ1-4	.	TRBV15	CATRGEGNEKLLF	TGTGCCACGAGAGGGGAGGGTAATGAAAAACTGCTTTTT
.	TRBJ1-4	.	TRBV4-1	CASSQGRGQGKNEKLFF	TGCGCCAGCAGCCAAGGGAGGGGTCAGGGTAAGAATGAAAAACTGTTTTTT
.	TRBJ2-2	many	TRBV7-2	CASSLIRGRYTGELFF	TGTGCCAGCAGCTTAATCAGGGGACGGTACACCGGGGAGCTGTTTTTT
TRBD2	TRBJ2-1	.	TRBV7-2	CASSRVENLADEQFF	TGTGCCAGCAGCCGCGTAGAGAACCTAGCGGATGAGCAGTTCTTC
.	TRBJ1-1	.	TRBV28	CASSSPQENSMNTEAFF	TGTGCCAGCAGTTCCCCGCAGGAAAATTCCATGAACACTGAAGCTTTCTTT
TRBD1	TRBJ1-5	.	TRBV28	CASSPPKDRYHQPQHF	TGTGCCAGCAGTCCCCCTAAGGACAGGTACCATCAGCCCCAGCATTTT
.	TRBJ2-2	.	TRBV7-2	CASSRGTGELFF	TGTGCCAGCAGCCGGGGGACCGGGGAGCTGTTTTTT
TRBD1	TRBJ1-1	few	TRBV19	CASTTYSGGSSTEAFF	TGTGCCAGTACCACTTATTCAGGGGGCTCGAGCACTGAAGCTTTCTTT
TRBD2	TRBJ2-7	.	TRBV7-8	CASGRAQYEQYF	TGTGCCAGCGGGAGGGCCCAGTACGAGCAGTACTTC
TRBD2	TRBJ2-7	.	TRBV9	CASSVGSGVAYEQYF	TGTGCCAGCAGCGTAGGTAGCGGGGTAGCCTACGAGCAGTACTTC